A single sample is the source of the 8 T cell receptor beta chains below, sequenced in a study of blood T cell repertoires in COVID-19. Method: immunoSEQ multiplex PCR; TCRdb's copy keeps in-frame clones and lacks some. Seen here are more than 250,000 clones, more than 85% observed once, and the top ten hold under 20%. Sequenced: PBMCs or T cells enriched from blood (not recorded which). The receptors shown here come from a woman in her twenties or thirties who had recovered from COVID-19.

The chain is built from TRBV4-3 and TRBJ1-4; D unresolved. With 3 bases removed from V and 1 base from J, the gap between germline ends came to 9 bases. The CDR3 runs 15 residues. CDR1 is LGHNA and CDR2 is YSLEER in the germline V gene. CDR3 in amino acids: CASSHPGVTNEKLFF. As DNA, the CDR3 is TGCGCCAGCAGCCATCCCGGGGTAACTAATGAAAAACTGTTTTTT.

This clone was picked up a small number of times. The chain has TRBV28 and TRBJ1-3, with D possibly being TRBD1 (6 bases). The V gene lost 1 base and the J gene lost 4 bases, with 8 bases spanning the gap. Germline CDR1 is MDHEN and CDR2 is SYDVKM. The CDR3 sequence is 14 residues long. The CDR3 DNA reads TGTGCCAGCAGTTTATCCCAGGGGGGAAACACCATATATTTT. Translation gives CASSLSQGGNTIYF. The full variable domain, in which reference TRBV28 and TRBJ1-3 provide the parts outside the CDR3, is DVKVTQSSRYLVKRTGEKVFLECVQDMDHENMFWYRQDPGLGLRLIYFSYDVKMKEKGDIPEGYSVSREKKERFSLILESASTNQTSMYLCASSLSQGGNTIYFGEGSWLTVV.

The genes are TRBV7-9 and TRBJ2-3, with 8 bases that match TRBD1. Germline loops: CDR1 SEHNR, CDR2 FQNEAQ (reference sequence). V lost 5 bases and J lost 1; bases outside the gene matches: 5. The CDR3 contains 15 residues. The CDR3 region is CASSPGGPGTDTQYF. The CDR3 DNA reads TGTGCCAGCAGCCCAGGGGGCCCAGGCACAGATACGCAGTATTTT. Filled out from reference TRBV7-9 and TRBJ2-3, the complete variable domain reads DTGVSQNPRHKITKRGQNVTFRCDPISEHNRLYWYRQTLGQGPEFLTYFQNEAQLEKSRLLSDRFSAERPKGSFSTLEIQRTEQGDSAMYLCASSPGGPGTDTQYFGPGTRLTVL.

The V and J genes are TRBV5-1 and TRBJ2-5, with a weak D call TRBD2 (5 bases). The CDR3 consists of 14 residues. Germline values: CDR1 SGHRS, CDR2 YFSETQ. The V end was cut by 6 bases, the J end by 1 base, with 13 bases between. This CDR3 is CASMVGGTQETQYF. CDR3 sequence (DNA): TGCGCCAGCATGGTTGGAGGCACCCAAGAGACCCAGTACTTC.

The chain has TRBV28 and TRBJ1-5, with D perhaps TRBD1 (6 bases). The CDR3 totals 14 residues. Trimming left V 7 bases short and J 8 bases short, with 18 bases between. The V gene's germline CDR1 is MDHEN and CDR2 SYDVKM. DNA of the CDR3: TGTGCCAGCAACTCAGGCCAGGGGAGTGAGCCCCAGCATTTT. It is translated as CASNSGQGSEPQHF.

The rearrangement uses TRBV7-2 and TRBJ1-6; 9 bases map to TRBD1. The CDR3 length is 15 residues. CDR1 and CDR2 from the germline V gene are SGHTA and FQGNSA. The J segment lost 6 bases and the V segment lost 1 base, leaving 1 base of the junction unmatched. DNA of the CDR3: TGTGCCAGCAGCTTAGACAGGGGGCCTAATTCACCCCTCCACTTT. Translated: CASSLDRGPNSPLHF.

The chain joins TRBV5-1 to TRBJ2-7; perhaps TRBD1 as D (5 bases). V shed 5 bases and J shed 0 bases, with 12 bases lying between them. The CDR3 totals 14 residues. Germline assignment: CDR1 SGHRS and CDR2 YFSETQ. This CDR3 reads CASRADSDSYEQYF. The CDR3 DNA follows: TGCGCCAGCAGAGCCGACAGCGACTCCTACGAGCAGTACTTC.

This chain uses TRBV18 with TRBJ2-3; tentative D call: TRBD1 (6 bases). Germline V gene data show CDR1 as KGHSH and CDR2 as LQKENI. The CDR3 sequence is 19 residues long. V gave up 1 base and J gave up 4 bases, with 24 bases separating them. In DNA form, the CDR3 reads TGTGCCAGCTCACCACTCAACAGGGACCAGCGGCCTGGGGCAGATACGCAGTATTTT. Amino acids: CASSPLNRDQRPGADTQYF.